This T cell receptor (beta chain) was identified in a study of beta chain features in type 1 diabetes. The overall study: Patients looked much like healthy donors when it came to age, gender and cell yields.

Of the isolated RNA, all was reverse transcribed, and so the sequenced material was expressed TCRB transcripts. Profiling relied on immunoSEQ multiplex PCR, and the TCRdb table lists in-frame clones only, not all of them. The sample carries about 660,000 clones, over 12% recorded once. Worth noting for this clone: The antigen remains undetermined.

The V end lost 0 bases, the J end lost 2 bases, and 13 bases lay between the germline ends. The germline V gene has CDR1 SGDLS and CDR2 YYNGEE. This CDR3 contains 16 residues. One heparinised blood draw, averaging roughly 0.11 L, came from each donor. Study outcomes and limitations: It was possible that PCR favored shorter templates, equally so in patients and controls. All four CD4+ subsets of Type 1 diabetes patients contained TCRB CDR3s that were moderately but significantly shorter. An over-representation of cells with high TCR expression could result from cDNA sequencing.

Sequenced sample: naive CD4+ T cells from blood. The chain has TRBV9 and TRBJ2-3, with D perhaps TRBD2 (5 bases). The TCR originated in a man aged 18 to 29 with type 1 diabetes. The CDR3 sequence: CASSVGASDYTDTQYF. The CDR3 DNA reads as TGTGCCAGCAGCGTAGGGGCCAGCGACTACACAGATACGCAGTATTTT.